The sequence of this T cell receptor (beta chain) was determined in a study of shared clonotypes between healthy human individuals. Sequencing used immunoSEQ multiplex PCR; TCRdb keeps in-frame clones, though not all of them. This repertoire shows 150,000 to 200,000 clones, roughly 93% found once; its top ten account for about 0.067%. The sample holds a few counts of this clone. CDR3 length equals 14 residues. Per germline, CDR1 SGHRS and CDR2 YFSETQ. The V gene lost 3 bases and the J gene lost 7 bases, with 13 bases spanning the gap. This sequence was found in a woman younger than 45 in good health. The sample was naive CD4+ T cells sorted from blood. The subset is: CD45RA+ positively selected. The chain is built from TRBV5-1 and TRBJ2-2, with a tentative D call TRBD2 (5 bases). The CDR3 loop is CASSWGASIGELFF. In DNA, the CDR3 is TGCGCCAGCAGCTGGGGAGCGAGCATCGGGGAGCTGTTTTTT. Complete variable domain (other parts from reference TRBV5-1 and TRBJ2-2): KAGVTQTPRYLIKTRGQQVTLSCSPISGHRSVSWYQQTPGQGLQFLFEYFSETQRNKGNFPGRFSGRQFSNSRSEMNVSTLELGDSALYLCASSWGASIGELFFGEGSRLTVL.